This TCR beta chain was documented in a study of PD-1 blockade in classical Hodgkin lymphoma. General study findings and limits: In CD4+ cells, TCR diversity went up significantly by C4D1, but in CD8+ cells it did not.

Each and every patient relapsed after autologous stem cell transplantation, and patients got differing brentuximab vedotin exposure. Sequencing used immunoSEQ multiplex PCR; TCRdb keeps in-frame clones, though not all of them. The sample consists of 70,000 or so clones, about 64% of them appearing once. On this clone: Its antigen is unknown.

Sequencing used peripheral blood mononuclear cells (PBMCs), obtained before the second cycle of nivolumab. The TCR originated in a human donor with classical Hodgkin lymphoma.

CDR3 sequence: CASSESGIRGLRKDGYTF. CDR3 in DNA: TGCGCCAGCAGTGAGTCTGGAATTAGGGGTTTAAGAAAGGATGGCTACACCTTC. This rearrangement joins TRBV10-2 to TRBJ1-2, with TRBD1 as a possible D gene (5 bases). In germline, CDR1 is WSHSY, CDR2 SAAADI. V shed 0 bases and J shed 6 bases, with 23 bases lying between them. The CDR3 loop spans 18 amino acids.